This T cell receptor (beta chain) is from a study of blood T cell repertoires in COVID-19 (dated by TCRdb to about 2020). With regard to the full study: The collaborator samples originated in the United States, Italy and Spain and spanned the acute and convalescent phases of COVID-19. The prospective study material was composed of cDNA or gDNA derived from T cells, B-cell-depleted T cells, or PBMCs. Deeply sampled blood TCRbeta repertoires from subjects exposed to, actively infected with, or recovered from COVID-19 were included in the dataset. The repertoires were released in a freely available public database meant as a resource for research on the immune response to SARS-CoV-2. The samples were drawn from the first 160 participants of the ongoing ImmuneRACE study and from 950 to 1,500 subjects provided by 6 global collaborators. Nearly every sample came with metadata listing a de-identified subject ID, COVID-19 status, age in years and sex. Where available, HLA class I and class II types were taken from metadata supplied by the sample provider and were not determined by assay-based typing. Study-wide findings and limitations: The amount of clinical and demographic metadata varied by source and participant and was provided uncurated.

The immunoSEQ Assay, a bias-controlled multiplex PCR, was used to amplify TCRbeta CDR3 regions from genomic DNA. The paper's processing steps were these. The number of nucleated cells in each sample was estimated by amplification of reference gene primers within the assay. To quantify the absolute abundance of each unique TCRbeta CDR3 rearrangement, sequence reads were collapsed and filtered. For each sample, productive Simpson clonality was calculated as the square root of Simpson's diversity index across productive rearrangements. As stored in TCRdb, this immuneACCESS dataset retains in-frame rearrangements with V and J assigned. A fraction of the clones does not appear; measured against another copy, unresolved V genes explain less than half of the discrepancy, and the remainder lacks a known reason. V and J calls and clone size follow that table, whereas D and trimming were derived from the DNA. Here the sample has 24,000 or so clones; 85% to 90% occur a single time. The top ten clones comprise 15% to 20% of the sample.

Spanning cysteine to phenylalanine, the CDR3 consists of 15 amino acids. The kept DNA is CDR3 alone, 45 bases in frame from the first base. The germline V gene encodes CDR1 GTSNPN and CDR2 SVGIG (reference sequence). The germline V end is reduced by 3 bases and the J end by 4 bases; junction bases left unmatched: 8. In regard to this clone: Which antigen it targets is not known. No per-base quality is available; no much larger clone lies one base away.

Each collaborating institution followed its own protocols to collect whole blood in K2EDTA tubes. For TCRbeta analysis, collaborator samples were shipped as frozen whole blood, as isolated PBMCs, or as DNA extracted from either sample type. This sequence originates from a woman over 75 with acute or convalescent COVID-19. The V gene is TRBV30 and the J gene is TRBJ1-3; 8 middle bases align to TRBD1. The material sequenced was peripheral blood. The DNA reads TGTGCCTGGAGAAGGACAGGGACTACGGGAAACACCATATATTTT. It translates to CAWRRTGTTGNTIYF. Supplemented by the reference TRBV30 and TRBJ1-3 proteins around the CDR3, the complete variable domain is SQTIHQWPATLVQPVGSPLSLECTVEGTSNPNLYWYRQAAGRGLQLLFYSVGIGQISSEVPQNLSASRPQDRQFILSSKKLLLSDSGFYLCAWRRTGTTGNTIYFGEGSWLTVV.